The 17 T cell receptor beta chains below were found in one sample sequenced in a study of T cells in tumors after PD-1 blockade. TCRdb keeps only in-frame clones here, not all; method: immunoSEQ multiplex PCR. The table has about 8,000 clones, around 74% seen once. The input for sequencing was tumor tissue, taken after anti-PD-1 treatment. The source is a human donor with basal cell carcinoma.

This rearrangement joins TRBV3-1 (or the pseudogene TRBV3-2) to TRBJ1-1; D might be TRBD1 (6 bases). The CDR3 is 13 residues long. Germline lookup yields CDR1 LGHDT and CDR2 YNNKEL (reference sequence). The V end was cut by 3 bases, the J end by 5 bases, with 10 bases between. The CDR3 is CASSHSRGTEAFF. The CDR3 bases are TGTGCCAGCAGCCATTCCAGGGGTACTGAAGCTTTCTTT.

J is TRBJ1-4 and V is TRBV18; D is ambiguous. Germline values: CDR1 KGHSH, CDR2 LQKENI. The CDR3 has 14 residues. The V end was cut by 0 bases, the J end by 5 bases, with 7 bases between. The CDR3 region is CASSPPAGNEKLFF. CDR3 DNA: TGTGCCAGCTCACCACCGGCGGGAAATGAAAAACTGTTTTTT.

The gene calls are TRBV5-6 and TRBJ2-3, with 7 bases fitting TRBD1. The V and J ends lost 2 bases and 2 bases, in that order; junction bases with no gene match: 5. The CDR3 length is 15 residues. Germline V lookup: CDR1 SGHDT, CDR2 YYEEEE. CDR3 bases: TGTGCCAGCAGCTTAAGACAGGGTACCACAGATACGCAGTATTTT. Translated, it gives CASSLRQGTTDTQYF.

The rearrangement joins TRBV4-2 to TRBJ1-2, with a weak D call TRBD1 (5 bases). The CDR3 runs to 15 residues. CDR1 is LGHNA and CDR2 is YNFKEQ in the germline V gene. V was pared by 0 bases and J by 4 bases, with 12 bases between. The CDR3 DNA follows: TGTGCCAGCAGCCAAGACTCCAGGGTCGTCTATGGCTACACCTTC. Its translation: CASSQDSRVVYGYTF.

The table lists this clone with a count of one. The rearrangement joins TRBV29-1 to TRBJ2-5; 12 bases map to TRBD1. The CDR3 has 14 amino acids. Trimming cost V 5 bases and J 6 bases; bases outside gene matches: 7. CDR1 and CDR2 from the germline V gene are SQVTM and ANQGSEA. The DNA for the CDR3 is TGCAGCGTTAGGGACAGGGGGCGCAGGAAGACCCAGTACTTC. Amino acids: CSVRDRGRRKTQYF.

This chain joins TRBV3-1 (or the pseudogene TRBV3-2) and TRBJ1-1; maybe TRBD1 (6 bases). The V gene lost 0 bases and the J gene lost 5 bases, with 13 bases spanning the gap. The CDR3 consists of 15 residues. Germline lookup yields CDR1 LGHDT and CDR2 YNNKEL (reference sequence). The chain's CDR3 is CASSQDHRVWTEAFF. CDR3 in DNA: TGTGCCAGCAGCCAAGATCACAGGGTTTGGACTGAAGCTTTCTTT.

The CDR3 is CASRGIDGYTF. Here the CDR3 DNA reads TGTGCCAGCAGGGGGATCGATGGCTACACCTTC. The chain recombines TRBV6-4 with TRBJ1-2; unclear D gene. There are 11 residues in the CDR3. The V gene lost 6 bases and the J gene lost 6 bases, with 8 bases spanning the gap. Germline-derived CDR1 and CDR2 are MRHNA and SNTAGT.

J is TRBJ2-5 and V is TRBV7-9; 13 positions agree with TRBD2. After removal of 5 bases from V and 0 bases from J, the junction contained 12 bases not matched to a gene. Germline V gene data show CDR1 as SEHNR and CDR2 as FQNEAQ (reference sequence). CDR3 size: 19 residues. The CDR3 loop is CASSPNPGLAGEYQETQYF. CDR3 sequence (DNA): TGTGCCAGCAGCCCAAACCCAGGACTAGCGGGGGAGTACCAAGAGACCCAGTACTTC.

CDR3 sequence reads: CASSPRADTYEQYF. The CDR3 region has the DNA TGTGCCAGCAGTCCCCGCGCTGATACCTACGAGCAGTACTTC. This sequence joins TRBV27 and TRBJ2-5; D unresolved. The DNA end lines up better with TRBJ2-7; the J call may be wrong. In germline, CDR1 is MNHEY, CDR2 SMNVEV (reference sequence). This CDR3 contains 14 residues.

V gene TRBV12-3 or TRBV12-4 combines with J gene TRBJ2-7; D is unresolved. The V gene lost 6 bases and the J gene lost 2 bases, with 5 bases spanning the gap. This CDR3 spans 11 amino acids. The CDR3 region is CASRDTYEQYF. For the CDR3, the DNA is TGTGCCAGCAGAGATACCTACGAGCAGTACTTC.

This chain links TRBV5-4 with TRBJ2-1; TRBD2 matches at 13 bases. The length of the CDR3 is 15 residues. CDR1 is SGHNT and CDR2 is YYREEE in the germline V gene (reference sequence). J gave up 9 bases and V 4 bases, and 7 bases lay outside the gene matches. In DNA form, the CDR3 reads TGTGCCAGCAGCCGGACTAGCGGGAGTATCGGTGAGCAGTTCTTC. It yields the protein CASSRTSGSIGEQFF.

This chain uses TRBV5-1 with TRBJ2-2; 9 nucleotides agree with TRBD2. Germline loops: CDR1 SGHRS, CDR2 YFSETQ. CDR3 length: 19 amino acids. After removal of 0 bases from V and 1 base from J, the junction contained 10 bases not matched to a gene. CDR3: CASSLGLAGDLMNTGELFF. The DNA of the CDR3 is TGCGCCAGCAGCTTGGGGTTAGCGGGAGATCTGATGAACACCGGGGAGCTGTTTTTT.

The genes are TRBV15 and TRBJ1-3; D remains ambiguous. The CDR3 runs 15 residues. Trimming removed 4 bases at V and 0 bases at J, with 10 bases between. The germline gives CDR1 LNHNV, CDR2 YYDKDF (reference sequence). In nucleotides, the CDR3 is TGTGCCACCAGCATTGGTGGGAACTCTGGAAACACCATATATTTT. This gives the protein CATSIGGNSGNTIYF. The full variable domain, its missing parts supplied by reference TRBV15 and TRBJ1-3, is DAMVIQNPRYQVTQFGKPVTLSCSQTLNHNVMYWYQQKSSQAPKLLFHYYDKDFNNEADTPDNFQSRRPNTSFCFLDIRSPGLGDTAMYLCATSIGGNSGNTIYFGEGSWLTVV.

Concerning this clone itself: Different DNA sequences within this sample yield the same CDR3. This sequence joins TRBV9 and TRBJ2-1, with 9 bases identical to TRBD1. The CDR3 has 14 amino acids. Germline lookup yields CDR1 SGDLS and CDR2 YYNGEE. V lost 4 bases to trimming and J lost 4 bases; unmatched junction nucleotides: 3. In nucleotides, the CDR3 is TGTGCCAGCAGCCCAGGGACAGGGTACAATGAGCAGTTCTTC. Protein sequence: CASSPGTGYNEQFF.

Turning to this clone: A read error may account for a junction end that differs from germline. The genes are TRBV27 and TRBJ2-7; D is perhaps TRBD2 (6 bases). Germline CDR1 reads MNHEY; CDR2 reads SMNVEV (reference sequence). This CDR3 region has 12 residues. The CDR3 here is CASRGGSGEQCF. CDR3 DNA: TGTGCCAGCAGAGGAGGGTCGGGGGAGCAGTGCTTC.

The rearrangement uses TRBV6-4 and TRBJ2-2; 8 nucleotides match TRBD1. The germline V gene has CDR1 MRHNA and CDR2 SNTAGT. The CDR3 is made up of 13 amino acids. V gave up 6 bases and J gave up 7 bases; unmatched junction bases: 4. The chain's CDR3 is CASRDRDGGELFF. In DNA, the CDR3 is TGTGCCAGCAGGGACAGGGATGGCGGGGAGCTGTTTTTT.

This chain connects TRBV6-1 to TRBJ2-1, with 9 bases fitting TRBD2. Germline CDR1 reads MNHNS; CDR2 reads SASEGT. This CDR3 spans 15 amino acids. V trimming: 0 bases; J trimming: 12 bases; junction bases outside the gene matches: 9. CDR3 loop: CASSEAPSGAPWQFF. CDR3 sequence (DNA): TGTGCCAGCAGTGAAGCGCCTAGCGGGGCCCCATGGCAGTTCTTC.